The next 14 T cell receptor beta chains were all read from a single sample in a study of memory CD4+ T cells and cytomegalovirus serostatus (dated by TCRdb to the late 2010s). Single viable CD3+CD4+CD8-CD45RO+ cells were sorted as memory CD4+ T cells on a FACSAria II. Library preparation used the immunoSEQ multiplex PCR assay. TCRdb stores this immuneACCESS table with in-frame sequences only. Part of the clones is absent; in the studies checked, under half of the shortfall reflects unresolved V genes, and no reason is known for the rest. The sample contains about 52,000 clones, 78% of them found a single time. Jointly, the top ten make up less than 1% of the sample. Sample: memory CD4+ T cells from blood. These TCRs come from an adult in good health and CMV-seronegative.

In this sample, this clone turned up once. The rearrangement uses TRBV5-6 and TRBJ2-6; 10 bases are a match to TRBD1. Germline CDR1 and CDR2: SGHDT and YYEEEE. CDR3 length equals 17 residues. Unmatched junction bases numbered 7, after V lost 4 bases and J lost 3 bases. CDR3 DNA: TGTGCCAGCAGCGACAGGGGGCGAAGTGTTGGGGCCAACGTCCTGACTTTC. As protein: CASSDRGRSVGANVLTF.

This clone has a handful of counts. The chain is built from TRBV7-2 and TRBJ2-7; D is undetermined. Germline V gives CDR1 SGHTA, CDR2 FQGNSA. This CDR3 comprises 15 residues. The ends were cut back, 0 bases at V and 0 bases at J, with 9 bases in the middle. Here the CDR3 DNA reads TGTGCCAGCAGCTTAGCTCGGACGAGCTCCTACGAGCAGTACTTC. Its translation: CASSLARTSSYEQYF.

The chain combines TRBV5-5 with TRBJ2-2; D is perhaps TRBD2 (6 bases). The CDR3 loop spans 14 amino acids. Germline loops: CDR1 SGHKS, CDR2 YYEKEE (reference sequence). The V and J ends lost 0 bases and 5 bases respectively, with 8 bases between them. CDR3 nucleotides: TGTGCCAGCAGCTTGGGGGGGAGGACCGGGGAGCTGTTTTTT. Translated: CASSLGGRTGELFF. The entire variable domain, with the rest obtained from reference TRBV5-5 and TRBJ2-2, is as follows: DAGVTQSPTHLIKTRGQQVTLRCSPISGHKSVSWYQQVLGQGPQFIFQYYEKEERGRGNFPDRFSARQFPNYSSELNVNALLLGDSALYLCASSLGGRTGELFFGEGSRLTVL.

CDR3 amino acids: CASSPRLGVNEQYF. The CDR3, as DNA: TGCGCCAGCAGCCCCCGTTTGGGAGTCAACGAGCAGTACTTC. The chain couples TRBV4-3 to TRBJ2-7, with a tentative D call TRBD2 (5 bases). The CDR3 has 14 residues. The ends were cut back, 4 bases at V and 5 bases at J, with 15 bases in the middle. Germline V gives CDR1 LGHNA, CDR2 YSLEER.

The genes are TRBV7-2 and TRBJ1-1; D is undetermined. The CDR3 consists of 16 residues. V lost 3 bases and J lost 1, with 15 bases in between. Germline V CDR1 and CDR2: SGHTA, FQGNSA. CDR3 DNA sequence: TGTGCCAGCAGCTTGGCTACACTAAGAGGGAACACTGAAGCTTTCTTT. This encodes CASSLATLRGNTEAFF.

The gene calls are TRBV6-5 and TRBJ1-4; D not certain. The CDR3 is 14 amino acids. Germline V gives CDR1 MNHEY, CDR2 SVGAGI. V was shortened by 0 bases and J by 7 bases, with 9 bases between the two germline ends. The CDR3 nucleotides read TGTGCCAGCAGTTACTCGCCGGGGAGTGAAAAACTGTTTTTT. Translation gives CASSYSPGSEKLFF.

DNA for the CDR3: TGTGCCAGCAGAACAGGGGAGTGGAATGGCTACACCTTC. Translating gives CASRTGEWNGYTF. This sequence joins TRBV7-2 and TRBJ1-2, with 7 bases that match TRBD1. The CDR3 consists of 13 residues. Unmatched junction bases numbered 7, after V lost 6 bases and J lost 6 bases. Germline loops: CDR1 SGHTA, CDR2 FQGNSA.

The chain carries TRBV30 and TRBJ2-6; 7 bases agree with TRBD1. The CDR3 spans 16 residues. With V trimmed by 5 bases and J by 0 bases, 7 bases remained unmatched. The germline V gene encodes CDR1 GTSNPN and CDR2 SVGIG (reference sequence). The CDR3: CAWGTRQGSGANVLTF. CDR3 DNA sequence: TGTGCCTGGGGTACACGACAGGGCTCTGGGGCCAACGTCCTGACTTTC.

The J gene is TRBJ1-2, the V gene TRBV6-5; 8 bases fit TRBD1. The CDR3 loop spans 13 amino acids. CDR1 is MNHEY and CDR2 is SVGAGI in the germline V gene. V lost 5 bases, J lost 5 bases, and 4 bases stayed unmatched. The CDR3 DNA follows: TGTGCCAGCAGTGGCTGGACAGGGTATGGCTACACCTTC. Protein product: CASSGWTGYGYTF.

The rearrangement uses TRBV6-5 and TRBJ1-4, with D uncertain. The CDR3 has 16 amino acids. Trimming left V 4 bases short and J 7 bases short, with 19 bases between. Germline V gene sequence: CDR1 MNHEY, CDR2 SVGAGI. The CDR3 DNA follows: TGTGCCAGCAGTTGGCAAAAACCCCCCACGAGTGAAAAACTGTTTTTT. Translation: CASSWQKPPTSEKLFF.

This chain joins TRBV5-1 and TRBJ2-1; D gene ambiguous. The CDR3 is made up of 12 amino acids. V gave up 0 bases and J gave up 7 bases, with 5 bases separating them. Germline CDR1 and CDR2: SGHRS and YFSETQ. In DNA form, the CDR3 reads TGCGCCAGCAGCTTGGTCCGGAATGAGCAGTTCTTC. Its translation: CASSLVRNEQFF.

The chain links TRBV10-3 to TRBJ1-3; D possibly corresponds to TRBD1 (5 bases). This CDR3 contains 13 residues. Between the trimmed V and J ends, which lost 7 bases and 3 bases, there was a span of 10 bases. Germline CDR1 reads ENHRY; CDR2 reads SYGVKD. The CDR3 is CAIIRDGGNTIYF. CDR3 nucleotide sequence: TGTGCCATCATCCGGGACGGTGGAAACACCATATATTTT.

The chain employs TRBV18 and TRBJ2-1, with TRBD1 matching over 8 bases. Trimming cost V 3 bases and J 2 bases; bases outside gene matches: 6. CDR1 is KGHSH and CDR2 is LQKENI in the germline V gene. This CDR3 comprises 16 residues. The CDR3: CASSPYGTGTYNEQFF. As DNA, the CDR3 is TGTGCCAGCTCACCCTACGGGACAGGTACCTACAATGAGCAGTTCTTC.

This sequence joins TRBV30 and TRBJ1-1; no clear D gene. The CDR3 spans 12 residues. Germline-derived CDR1 and CDR2 are GTSNPN and SVGIG (reference sequence). V was clipped by 4 bases and J by 0 bases, with 6 bases between them. Here the CDR3 reads CAWKKVNTEAFF. The CDR3 nucleotides read TGTGCCTGGAAGAAGGTGAACACTGAAGCTTTCTTT.